The 25 T cell receptor beta chains given below trace back to one sample, sequenced in a study of T cell repertoires in cytomegalovirus infection. MiXCR, applied by TCRdb to the reads, yields one record per CDR3 protein. The sample has 680,000 or so distinct CDR3 sequences, about a third seen once. Sequenced input: PBMCs. Receptors originate from a human donor in good health (CMV status not recorded). Some clones in this sample may be carry-over from other donors' samples.

This clonotype was found a few times. This sequence joins TRBV12-5 and TRBJ2-1; TRBD2 is a possible D gene (6 bases). Germline loops: CDR1 LGHNT, CDR2 FRNRAP. Trimming pared 4 bases from V and 8 bases from J, leaving 15 bases between. The CDR3 spans 14 residues. Written as DNA, the CDR3 is TGTGCTAGTGGTTACCCCCGGGACTGGTATGAGCAGTTCTTC. Protein: CASGYPRDWYEQFF.

The chain is built from TRBV20-1 and TRBJ2-3; 7 nucleotides align to TRBD1. Germline CDR1 is DFQATT and CDR2 is SNEGSKA (reference sequence). With 5 bases clipped from V and 5 bases from J, the junction kept 4 bases outside the gene matches. The CDR3 is 12 amino acids. CDR3 sequence: CSALYRGDTQYF. CDR3 in DNA: TGCAGTGCTCTCTACAGGGGAGATACGCAGTATTTT.

In this sample, this clonotype turned up a few times. The chain links TRBV7-2 to TRBJ1-5, with D possibly matching TRBD1 (6 bases). Germline V gives CDR1 SGHTA, CDR2 FQGNSA. This CDR3 has 15 residues. The V end lost 1 base, the J end lost 2 bases, and 9 bases lay between the germline ends. The CDR3 here is CASSLETGRNQPQHF. Written as DNA, the CDR3 is TGTGCCAGCAGCTTAGAGACAGGACGCAATCAGCCCCAGCATTTT.

This clonotype was detected only once. This likely comes from a read error, as the CDR3 has no conserved phenylalanine or tryptophan at its end. The chain recombines TRBV28 with TRBJ2-5; the D gene is possibly TRBD2 (5 bases). V was pared by 4 bases and J by 5 bases, with 20 bases between. The germline gives CDR1 MDHEN, CDR2 SYDVKM. The CDR3 loop spans 16 amino acids. Here the CDR3 DNA reads TGTGCCAGCAGTTCCCCAAGGGTAGCGCCGATTGAGACCCAGTACTGC. The encoded protein is CASSSPRVAPIETQYC.

In this sample, this clonotype turned up many times. V gene TRBV6-1 combines with J gene TRBJ1-3; D not certain. With 7 bases removed from V and 8 bases from J, the gap between germline ends came to 18 bases. The CDR3 runs to 14 residues. The germline V gene encodes CDR1 MNHNS and CDR2 SASEGT. The CDR3 coding sequence is TGTGCCAGCAAGTTGAGGGCGCGGTGGGACACCATATATTTT. Translated: CASKLRARWDTIYF.

V and J are TRBV20-1 and TRBJ2-5; 16 bases line up with TRBD2. With 0 bases clipped from V and 3 bases from J, the junction kept 7 bases outside the gene matches. There are 18 residues in the CDR3. CDR1 is DFQATT, CDR2 SNEGSKA, per germline (reference sequence). CDR3 residues: CSARDGTSGGAMEETQYF. CDR3 DNA: TGCAGTGCTAGAGACGGGACTAGCGGGGGGGCCATGGAAGAGACCCAGTACTTC.

V gene TRBV28 combines with J gene TRBJ2-1; 9 positions match TRBD2. Per the germline V gene, CDR1 is MDHEN and CDR2 is SYDVKM. The junction had 21 bases not matched to a gene; V was cut back by 4 bases and J by 8 bases. The CDR3 spans 19 residues. CDR3 protein: CASSYGWRLSSGNSHEQFF. CDR3 bases: TGTGCCAGCAGTTATGGGTGGAGGCTGTCTAGCGGGAATAGCCATGAGCAGTTCTTC.

Only a few counts were recorded for this clonotype. V usage is TRBV20-1 and J usage is TRBJ1-3, with D perhaps TRBD1 (6 bases). In germline, CDR1 is DFQATT, CDR2 SNEGSKA (reference sequence). CDR3 size: 16 residues. V lost 2 bases to trimming and J lost 4 bases, with 18 bases between them. Here the CDR3 reads CSARSRQVEAGNTIYF. The CDR3 DNA reads as TGCAGTGCTAGATCGCGACAGGTCGAGGCAGGAAACACCATATATTTT.

This sequence joins TRBV5-1 and TRBJ2-7; weak D call: TRBD2 (6 bases). The CDR3 runs 17 residues. V was clipped by 0 bases and J by 2 bases, with 18 bases between them. Germline V gene sequence: CDR1 SGHRS, CDR2 YFSETQ. CDR3 in amino acids: CASSLVEAGSGAYEQYF. CDR3 in DNA: TGCGCCAGCAGCTTGGTAGAGGCGGGATCCGGGGCCTACGAGCAGTACTTC.

Regarding this clonotype: One base away lies a much larger clone, so this may be a sequencing read error. The chain is built from TRBV7-2 and TRBJ1-2, with D unresolved. This CDR3 spans 13 amino acids. Germline CDR1 is SGHTA and CDR2 is FQGNSA. V was trimmed by 5 bases and J by 0 bases, leaving 7 bases between them. DNA of the CDR3: TGTGCCAGCAGCCCGGTCCCTAACTATGGCTACACCTTC. Translating it yields CASSPVPNYGYTF.

This clonotype has just one count. With a much larger clone just one base away, this may be a read error. The chain employs TRBV7-2 and TRBJ2-6; no clear D. This CDR3 has 15 residues. Looked up from germline, CDR1 is SGHTA and CDR2 is FQGNSA. The CDR3 reads CASSLAQAGDNVLTF. The CDR3 region has the DNA TGTGCCAGCAGCCTTGCTCAGGCTGGGGACAACGTCCTGACTTTC. The complete variable domain, with remaining parts taken from reference TRBV7-2 and TRBJ2-6, reads GAGVSQSPSNKVTEKGKDVELRCDPISGHTALYWYRQSLGQGLEFLIYFQGNSAPDKSGLPSDRFSAERTGGSVSTLTIQRTQQEDSAVYLCASSLAQAGDNVLTFGAGSRLTVL.

This clonotype was counted only a few times. The chain recombines TRBV7-2 with TRBJ1-6; no clear D gene. V lost 7 bases, J lost 2 bases, and 12 bases lay in between. CDR1 is SGHTA, CDR2 FQGNSA, per germline. The CDR3 has 15 residues. CDR3 nucleotide sequence: TGTGCCAGCACCATAGCGTGGGCCTATAATTCACCCCTCCACTTT. Translating it yields CASTIAWAYNSPLHF.

The rearrangement uses TRBV4-1 and TRBJ1-2; a possible D gene is TRBD1 (5 bases). This CDR3 region has 15 residues. Looked up from germline, CDR1 is MGHRA and CDR2 is YSYEKL. Trimming removed 1 base at V and 5 bases at J, with 14 bases between. For the CDR3, the DNA is TGCGCCAGCAGCCAAGCAACGGCGGGACTTTATGGCTACACCTTC. The encoded protein is CASSQATAGLYGYTF.

A few counts support this clonotype. The gene calls are TRBV12-3 or TRBV12-4 and TRBJ2-5; D possibly corresponds to TRBD2 (7 bases). This CDR3 is built from 13 residues. V was trimmed by 6 bases and J by 2 bases, leaving 10 bases between them. CDR3 amino acids: CASSRGAQETQYF. CDR3 coding DNA: TGTGCCAGCAGCCGGGGGGCTCAAGAGACCCAGTACTTC.

This clonotype appeared once. V usage is TRBV20-1 and J usage is TRBJ1-5; D remains unclear. The CDR3 consists of 12 residues. V was pared by 6 bases and J by 0 bases, with 6 bases between. Germline V gene data show CDR1 as DFQATT and CDR2 as SNEGSKA (reference sequence). The DNA for the CDR3 is TGCAGTGCGGGCCGTAGCAATCAGCCCCAGCATTTT. Protein: CSAGRSNQPQHF.

This clonotype occurred many times. This chain links TRBV6-5 with TRBJ2-1; D is undetermined. The V and J ends lost 0 bases and 3 bases respectively, with 9 bases between them. Per germline, CDR1 MNHEY and CDR2 SVGAGI. The CDR3 totals 15 residues. This chain's CDR3 is CASSYSVEFYNEQFF. CDR3 DNA sequence: TGTGCCAGCAGTTACTCGGTAGAATTCTACAATGAGCAGTTCTTC.

The CDR3 coding sequence is TGTGCCAGCAGCGGGGGGCGAGGAACTGAAGCTTTCTTT. This codes for CASSGGRGTEAFF. The chain links TRBV14 to TRBJ1-1; weak D call: TRBD1 (6 bases). CDR3 length: 13 residues. V was cut by 5 bases and J by 5 bases, with 12 bases left in between. The germline V gene has CDR1 SGHDN and CDR2 FVKESK.

This clonotype appeared a single time. The chain is built from TRBV2 and TRBJ2-7; D not resolved. Trimming stripped 3 bases from V and 6 bases from J, with 9 bases between. The germline CDR1 and CDR2 sequences are SNHLY and FYNNEI. This CDR3 has 12 amino acids. The CDR3 sequence: CASSERKAEQYF. CDR3 nucleotide sequence: TGTGCCAGCAGTGAGAGGAAGGCCGAGCAGTACTTC.

The chain couples TRBV14 to TRBJ2-1; 7 bases agree with TRBD2. The CDR3 consists of 13 residues. The V gene end was trimmed by 4 bases and the J gene end by 10 bases; junction bases not matched to a gene: 7. Germline V gives CDR1 SGHDN, CDR2 FVKESK. The CDR3 sequence is CASSRREITEQFF. The CDR3, as DNA: TGTGCCAGCAGCCGGCGGGAGATTACCGAGCAGTTCTTC.

A few counts support this clonotype. The chain carries TRBV28 and TRBJ1-5; no definite D call. Germline V lookup: CDR1 MDHEN, CDR2 SYDVKM. The CDR3 extends over 15 amino acids. Deletions cut 5 bases from V and 4 bases from J, with 15 bases between. The CDR3, as DNA: TGTGCCAGCAGTCCCCGAGCGGGCGGTAATCAGCCCCAGCATTTT. Its translation: CASSPRAGGNQPQHF.

The DNA of the CDR3 is TGCAGCGTCGACGACGGATACGAGCAGTACTTC. Protein: CSVDDGYEQYF. The V call is TRBV29-1, the J call TRBJ2-7; D remains unclear. The CDR3 runs to 11 residues. V lost 6 bases and J lost 4, with 10 bases in between. Germline lookup yields CDR1 SQVTM and CDR2 ANQGSEA.

This clonotype occurred a few times. The rearrangement links TRBV7-2 to TRBJ2-1; 7 bases align to TRBD2. Germline CDR1 SGHTA, CDR2 FQGNSA. This CDR3 has 17 residues. V was clipped by 5 bases and J by 7 bases; unmatched bases: 17. CDR3 sequence reads: CASSLSIRSGKSNEQFF. The CDR3, as DNA: TGTGCCAGCAGCCTATCAATTAGGAGCGGGAAGTCAAATGAGCAGTTCTTC.

This clonotype was detected only a few times. The chain links TRBV7-9 to TRBJ2-1; TRBD1 is a possible D gene (6 bases). CDR1 and CDR2 (germline): SEHNR, FQNEAQ (reference sequence). The CDR3 has 13 residues. V lost 3 bases and J 5 bases, leaving 8 bases between the germline ends. The CDR3 loop reads CASSFRTDNEQFF. The CDR3 coding sequence is TGTGCCAGCAGCTTCCGGACAGACAATGAGCAGTTCTTC.

The rearrangement links TRBV7-8 to TRBJ2-7; 11 positions match TRBD2. Germline assignment: CDR1 SGHVS and CDR2 FQNEAQ. Unmatched junction bases numbered 11, after V lost 5 bases and J lost 2 bases. This CDR3 spans 17 amino acids. CDR3 protein: CASSLNLIAGGPYEQYF. DNA for the CDR3: TGTGCCAGCAGCCTAAACCTCATAGCGGGGGGGCCCTACGAGCAGTACTTC.

The V gene is TRBV6-5, the J gene TRBJ1-3, with a tentative D call TRBD1 (5 bases). Trimming left V 3 bases short and J 4 bases short, with 13 bases between. Germline lookup yields CDR1 MNHEY and CDR2 SVGAGI. This CDR3 is 15 amino acids long. CDR3 coding DNA: TGTGCCAGCAGTTATTTTGCAGGGTCCGGAAACACCATATATTTT. Translation: CASSYFAGSGNTIYF.